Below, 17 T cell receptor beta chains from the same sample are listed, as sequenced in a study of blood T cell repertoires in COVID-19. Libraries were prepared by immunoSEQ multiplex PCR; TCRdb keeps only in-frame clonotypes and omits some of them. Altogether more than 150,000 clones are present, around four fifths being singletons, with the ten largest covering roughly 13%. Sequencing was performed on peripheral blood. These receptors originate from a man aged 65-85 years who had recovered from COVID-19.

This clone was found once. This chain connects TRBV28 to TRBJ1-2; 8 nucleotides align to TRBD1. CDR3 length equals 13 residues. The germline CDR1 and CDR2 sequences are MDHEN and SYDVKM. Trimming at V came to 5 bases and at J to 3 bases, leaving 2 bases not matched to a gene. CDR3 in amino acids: CASSPDRDYGYTF. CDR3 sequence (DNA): TGTGCCAGCAGTCCGGACAGGGACTATGGCTACACCTTC.

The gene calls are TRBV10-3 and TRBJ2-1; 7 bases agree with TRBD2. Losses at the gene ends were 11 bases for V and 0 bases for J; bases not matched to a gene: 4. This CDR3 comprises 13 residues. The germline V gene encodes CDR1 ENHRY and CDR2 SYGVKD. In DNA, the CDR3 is TGTGCCGTCCTAGCGGCCTCCTACAATGAGCAGTTCTTC. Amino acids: CAVLAASYNEQFF.

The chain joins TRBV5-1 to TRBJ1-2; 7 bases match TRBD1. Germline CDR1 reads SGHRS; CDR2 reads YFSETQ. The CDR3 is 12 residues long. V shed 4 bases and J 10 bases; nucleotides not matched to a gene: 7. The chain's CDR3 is CASSTLQGSYTF. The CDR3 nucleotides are TGCGCCAGCAGCACCTTACAGGGGTCCTACACCTTC.

CDR3 region: CASSIDDGGGYTF. The CDR3 coding sequence is TGTGCCAGTAGTATAGACGACGGCGGAGGCTACACCTTC. The rearrangement links TRBV19 to TRBJ1-2; D unresolved. V lost 0 bases to trimming and J lost 8 bases, with 10 bases between them. Germline V gene sequence: CDR1 LNHDA, CDR2 SQIVND (reference sequence). This CDR3 spans 13 amino acids.

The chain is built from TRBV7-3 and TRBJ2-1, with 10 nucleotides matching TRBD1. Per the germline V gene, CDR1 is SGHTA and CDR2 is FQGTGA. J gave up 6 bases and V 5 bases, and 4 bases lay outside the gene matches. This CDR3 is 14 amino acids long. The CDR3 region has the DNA TGTGCCAGCAGCCCCGGACAGGGGGTCAATGAGCAGTTCTTC. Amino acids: CASSPGQGVNEQFF.

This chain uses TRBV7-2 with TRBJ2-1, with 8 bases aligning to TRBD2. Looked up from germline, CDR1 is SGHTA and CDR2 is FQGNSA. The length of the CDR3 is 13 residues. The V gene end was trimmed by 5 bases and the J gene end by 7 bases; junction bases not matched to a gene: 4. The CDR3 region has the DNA TGTGCCAGCAGCGAACTAGCGGAAAATGAGCAGTTCTTC. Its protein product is CASSELAENEQFF.

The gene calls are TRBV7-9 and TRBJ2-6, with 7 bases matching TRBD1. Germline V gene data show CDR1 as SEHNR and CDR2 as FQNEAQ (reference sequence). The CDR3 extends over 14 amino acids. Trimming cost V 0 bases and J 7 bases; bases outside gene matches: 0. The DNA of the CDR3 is TGTGCCAGCAGCTTAGCAGGGGGCGCCAACGTCCTGACTTTC. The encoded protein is CASSLAGGANVLTF.

For the CDR3, the DNA is TGTGCCAGCAGCCCGGTCTCGGGAGGCTCAGATACGCAGTATTTT. Protein: CASSPVSGGSDTQYF. This rearrangement joins TRBV7-2 to TRBJ2-3, with TRBD2 matching 7 bases. Looked up from germline, CDR1 is SGHTA and CDR2 is FQGNSA. CDR3 length equals 15 residues. V was clipped by 5 bases and J by 4 bases; unmatched bases: 9.

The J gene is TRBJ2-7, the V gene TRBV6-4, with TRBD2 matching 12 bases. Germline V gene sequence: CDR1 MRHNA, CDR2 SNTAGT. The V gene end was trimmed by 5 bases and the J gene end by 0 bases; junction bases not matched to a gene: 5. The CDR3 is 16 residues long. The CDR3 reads CASSTGTSGCSYEQYF. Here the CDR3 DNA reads TGTGCCAGCAGTACCGGGACTAGCGGGTGCTCCTACGAGCAGTACTTC.

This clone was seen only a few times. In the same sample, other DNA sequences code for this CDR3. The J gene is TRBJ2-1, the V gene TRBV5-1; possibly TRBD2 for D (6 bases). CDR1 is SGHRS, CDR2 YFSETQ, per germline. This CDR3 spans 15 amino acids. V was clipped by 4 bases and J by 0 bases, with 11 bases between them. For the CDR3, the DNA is TGCGCCAGCAGCGTTAGCGGCAGCTCCTACAATGAGCAGTTCTTC. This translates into CASSVSGSSYNEQFF.

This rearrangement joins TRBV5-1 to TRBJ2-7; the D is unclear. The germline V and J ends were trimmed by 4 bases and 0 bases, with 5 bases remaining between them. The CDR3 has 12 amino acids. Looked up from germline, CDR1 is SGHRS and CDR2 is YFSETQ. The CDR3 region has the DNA TGCGCCAGCAGCCCGAGCTCCTACGAGCAGTACTTC. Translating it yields CASSPSSYEQYF.

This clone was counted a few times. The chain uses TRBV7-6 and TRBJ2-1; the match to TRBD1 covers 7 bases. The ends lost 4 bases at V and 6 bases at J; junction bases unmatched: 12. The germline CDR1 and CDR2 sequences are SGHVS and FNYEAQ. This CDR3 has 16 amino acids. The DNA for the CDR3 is TGTGCCAGCAGCTCTTTCCGGGACAGTGGAATCAATGAGCAGTTCTTC. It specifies CASSSFRDSGINEQFF.

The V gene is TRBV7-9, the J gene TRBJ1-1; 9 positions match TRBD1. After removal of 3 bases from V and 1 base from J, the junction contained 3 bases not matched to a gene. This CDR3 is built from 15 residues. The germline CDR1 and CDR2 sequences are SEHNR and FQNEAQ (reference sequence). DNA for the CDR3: TGTGCCAGCAGCTTCTGGACAGGGGAGAACACTGAAGCTTTCTTT. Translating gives CASSFWTGENTEAFF.

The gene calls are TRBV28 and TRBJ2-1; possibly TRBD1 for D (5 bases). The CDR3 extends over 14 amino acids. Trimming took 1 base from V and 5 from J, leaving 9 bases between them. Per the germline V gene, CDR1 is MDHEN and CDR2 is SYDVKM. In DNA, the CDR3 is TGTGCCAGCAGTTTATATCAGGGAAACAATGAGCAGTTCTTC. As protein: CASSLYQGNNEQFF.

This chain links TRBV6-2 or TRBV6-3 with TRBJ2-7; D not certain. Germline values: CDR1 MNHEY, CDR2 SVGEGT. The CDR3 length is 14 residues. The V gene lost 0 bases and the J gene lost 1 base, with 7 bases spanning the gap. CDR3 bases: TGTGCCAGCAGTTACTCTTTGCGTTCCTACGAGCAGTACTTC. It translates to CASSYSLRSYEQYF.

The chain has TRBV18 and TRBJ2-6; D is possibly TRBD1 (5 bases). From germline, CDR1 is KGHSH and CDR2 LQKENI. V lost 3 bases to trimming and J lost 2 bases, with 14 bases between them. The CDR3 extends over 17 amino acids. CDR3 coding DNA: TGTGCCAGCTCACCTCCCCGACAGAGTACTGGGGCCAACGTCCTGACTTTC. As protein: CASSPPRQSTGANVLTF. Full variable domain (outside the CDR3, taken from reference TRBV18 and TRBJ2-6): NAGVMQNPRHLVRRRGQEARLRCSPMKGHSHVYWYRQLPEEGLKFMVYLQKENIIDESGMPKERFSAEFPKEGPSILRIQQVVRGDSAAYFCASSPPRQSTGANVLTFGAGSRLTVL.

CDR3 sequence: CATSRDRDRAAGYTF. CDR3 DNA sequence: TGTGCCACCAGCAGAGACCGAGACAGGGCGGCTGGCTACACCTTC. The chain couples TRBV15 to TRBJ1-2; 7 bases match TRBD1. This CDR3 spans 15 amino acids. V trimming: 0 bases; J trimming: 7 bases; junction bases outside the gene matches: 8. Germline CDR1 is LNHNV and CDR2 is YYDKDF (reference sequence).